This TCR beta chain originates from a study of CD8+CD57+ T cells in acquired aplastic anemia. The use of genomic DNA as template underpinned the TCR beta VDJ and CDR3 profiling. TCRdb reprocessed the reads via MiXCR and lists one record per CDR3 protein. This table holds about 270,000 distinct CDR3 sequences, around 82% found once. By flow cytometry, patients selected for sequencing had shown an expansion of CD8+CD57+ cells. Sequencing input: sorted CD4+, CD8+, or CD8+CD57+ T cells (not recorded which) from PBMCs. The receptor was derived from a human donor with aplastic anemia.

Written as DNA, the CDR3 is TGTGCCAGCAGCTTTGAAAGCAGCGGGGGGAGCGATGAGCTGTTTTTT. It is translated as CASSFESSGGSDELFF. The V call is TRBV7-9, the J call TRBJ2-2, with TRBD2 matching over 9 bases. The V gene end was trimmed by 3 bases and the J gene end by 11 bases; junction bases not matched to a gene: 13. Germline CDR1 SEHNR, CDR2 FQNEAQ (reference sequence). The CDR3 is 16 residues long.